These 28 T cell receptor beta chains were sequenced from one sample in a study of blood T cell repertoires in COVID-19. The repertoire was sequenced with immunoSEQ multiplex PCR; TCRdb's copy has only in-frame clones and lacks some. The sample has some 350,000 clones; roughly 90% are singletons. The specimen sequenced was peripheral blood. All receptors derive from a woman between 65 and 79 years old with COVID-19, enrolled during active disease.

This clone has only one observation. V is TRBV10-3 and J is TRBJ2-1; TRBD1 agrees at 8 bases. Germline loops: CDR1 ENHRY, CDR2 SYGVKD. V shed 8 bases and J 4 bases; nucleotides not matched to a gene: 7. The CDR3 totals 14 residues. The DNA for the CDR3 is TGTGCCATCGGGGCAGGGGGCCGGTACAATGAGCAGTTCTTC. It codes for CAIGAGGRYNEQFF.

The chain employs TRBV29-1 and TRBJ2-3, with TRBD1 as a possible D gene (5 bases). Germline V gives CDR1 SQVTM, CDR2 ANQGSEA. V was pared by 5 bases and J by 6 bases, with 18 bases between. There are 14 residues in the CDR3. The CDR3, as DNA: TGCAGCGTTCCCGGCGCAGGGTTAAGGGATACGCAGTATTTT. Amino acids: CSVPGAGLRDTQYF.

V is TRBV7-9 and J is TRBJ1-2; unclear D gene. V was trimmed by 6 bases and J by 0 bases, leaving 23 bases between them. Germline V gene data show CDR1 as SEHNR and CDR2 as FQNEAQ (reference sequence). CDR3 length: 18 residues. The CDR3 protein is CASSLGQPSRSPNYGYTF. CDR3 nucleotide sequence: TGTGCCAGCAGTCTGGGCCAGCCTTCCCGGTCCCCTAACTATGGCTACACCTTC.

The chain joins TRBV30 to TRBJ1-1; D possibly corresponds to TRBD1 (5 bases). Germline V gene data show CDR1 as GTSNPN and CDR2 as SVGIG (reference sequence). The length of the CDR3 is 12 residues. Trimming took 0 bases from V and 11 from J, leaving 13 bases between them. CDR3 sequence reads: CAWSVVAGRAFF. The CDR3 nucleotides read TGTGCCTGGAGTGTAGTGGCAGGGAGGGCTTTCTTT.

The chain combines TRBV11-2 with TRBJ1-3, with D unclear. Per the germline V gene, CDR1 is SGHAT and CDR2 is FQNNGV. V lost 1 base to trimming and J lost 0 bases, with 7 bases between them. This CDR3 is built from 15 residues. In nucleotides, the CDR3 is TGTGCCAGCAGCTTAGTGAGGGCCTCTGGAAACACCATATATTTT. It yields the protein CASSLVRASGNTIYF.

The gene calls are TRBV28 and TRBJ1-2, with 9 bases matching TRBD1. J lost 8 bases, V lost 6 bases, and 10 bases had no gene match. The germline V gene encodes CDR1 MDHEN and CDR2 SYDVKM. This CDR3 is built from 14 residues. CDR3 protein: CASRHRGQELGYTF. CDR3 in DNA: TGTGCCAGCAGACACAGGGGGCAAGAGTTAGGCTACACCTTC.

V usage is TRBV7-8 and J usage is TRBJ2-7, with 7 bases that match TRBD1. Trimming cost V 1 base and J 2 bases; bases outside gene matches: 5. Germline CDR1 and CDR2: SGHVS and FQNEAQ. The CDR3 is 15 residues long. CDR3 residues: CASSLVRTGPYEQYF. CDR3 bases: TGTGCCAGCAGCTTAGTCCGGACAGGTCCCTACGAGCAGTACTTC.

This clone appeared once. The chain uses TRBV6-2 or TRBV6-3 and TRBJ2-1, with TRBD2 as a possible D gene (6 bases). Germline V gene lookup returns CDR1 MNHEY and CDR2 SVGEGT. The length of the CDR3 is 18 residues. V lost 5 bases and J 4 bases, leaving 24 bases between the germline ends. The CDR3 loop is CASSTAKSGTFPYNEQFF. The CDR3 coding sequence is TGTGCCAGCAGTACCGCGAAATCGGGGACTTTCCCATACAATGAGCAGTTCTTC.

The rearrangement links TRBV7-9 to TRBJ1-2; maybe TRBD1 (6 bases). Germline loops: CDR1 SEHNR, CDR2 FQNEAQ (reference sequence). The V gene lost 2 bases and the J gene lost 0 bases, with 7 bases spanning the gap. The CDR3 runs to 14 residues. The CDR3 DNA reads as TGTGCCAGCAGCTTAAGGGGGACTAACTATGGCTACACCTTC. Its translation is CASSLRGTNYGYTF. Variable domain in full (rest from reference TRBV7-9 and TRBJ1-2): DTGVSQNPRHKITKRGQNVTFRCDPISEHNRLYWYRQTLGQGPEFLTYFQNEAQLEKSRLLSDRFSAERPKGSFSTLEIQRTEQGDSAMYLCASSLRGTNYGYTFGSGTRLTVV.

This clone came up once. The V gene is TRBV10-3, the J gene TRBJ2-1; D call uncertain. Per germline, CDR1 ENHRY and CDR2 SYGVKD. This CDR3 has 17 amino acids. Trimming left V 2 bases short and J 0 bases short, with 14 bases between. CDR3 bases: TGTGCCATCAGTGAGCCGCTAGGCCTGAGCTCCTACAATGAGCAGTTCTTC. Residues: CAISEPLGLSSYNEQFF.

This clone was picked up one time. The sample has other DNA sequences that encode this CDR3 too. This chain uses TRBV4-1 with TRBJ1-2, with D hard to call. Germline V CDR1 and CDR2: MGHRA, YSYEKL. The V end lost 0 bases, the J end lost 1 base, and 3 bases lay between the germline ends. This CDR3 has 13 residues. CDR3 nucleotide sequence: TGCGCCAGCAGCCAAGACCTTAACTATGGCTACACCTTC. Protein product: CASSQDLNYGYTF.

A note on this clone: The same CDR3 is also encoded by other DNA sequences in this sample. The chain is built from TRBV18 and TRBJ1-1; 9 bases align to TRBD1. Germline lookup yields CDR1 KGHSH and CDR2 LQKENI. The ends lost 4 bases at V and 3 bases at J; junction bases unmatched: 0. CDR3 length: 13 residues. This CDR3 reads CASSRTGDTEAFF. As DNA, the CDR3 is TGTGCCAGCTCACGGACAGGGGACACTGAAGCTTTCTTT. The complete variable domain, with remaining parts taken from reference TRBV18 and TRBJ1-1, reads NAGVMQNPRHLVRRRGQEARLRCSPMKGHSHVYWYRQLPEEGLKFMVYLQKENIIDESGMPKERFSAEFPKEGPSILRIQQVVRGDSAAYFCASSRTGDTEAFFGQGTRLTVV.

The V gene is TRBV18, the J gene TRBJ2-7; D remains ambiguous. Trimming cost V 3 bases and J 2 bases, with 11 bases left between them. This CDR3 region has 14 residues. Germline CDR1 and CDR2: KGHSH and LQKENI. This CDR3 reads CASSPSDGAYEQYF. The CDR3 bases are TGTGCCAGCTCACCCTCAGACGGAGCCTACGAGCAGTACTTC.

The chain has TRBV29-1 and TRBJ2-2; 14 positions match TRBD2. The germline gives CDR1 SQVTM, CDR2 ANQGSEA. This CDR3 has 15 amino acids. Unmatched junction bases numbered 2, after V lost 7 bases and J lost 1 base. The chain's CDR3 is CSAGTSGGNTGELFF. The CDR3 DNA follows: TGCAGCGCCGGGACTAGCGGGGGGAACACCGGGGAGCTGTTTTTT.

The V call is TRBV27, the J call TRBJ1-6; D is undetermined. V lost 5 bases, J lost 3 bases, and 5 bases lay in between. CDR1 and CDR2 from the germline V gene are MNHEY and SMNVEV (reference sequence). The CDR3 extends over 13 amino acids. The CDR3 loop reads CASSPFYNSPLHF. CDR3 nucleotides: TGTGCCAGCAGTCCTTTCTATAATTCACCCCTCCACTTT.

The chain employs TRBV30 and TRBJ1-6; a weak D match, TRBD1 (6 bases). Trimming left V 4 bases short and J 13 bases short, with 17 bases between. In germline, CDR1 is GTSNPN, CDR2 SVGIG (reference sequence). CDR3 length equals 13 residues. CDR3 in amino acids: CAWTKFQGPPLHF. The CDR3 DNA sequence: TGTGCCTGGACTAAATTTCAGGGGCCGCCCCTCCACTTT.

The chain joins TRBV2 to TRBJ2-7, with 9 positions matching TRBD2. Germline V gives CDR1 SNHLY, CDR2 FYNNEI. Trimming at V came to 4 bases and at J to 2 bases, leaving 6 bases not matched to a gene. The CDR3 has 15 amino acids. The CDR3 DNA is TGTGCCAGCAGTGTAAGCAGCGGGGGGACCTACGAGCAGTACTTC. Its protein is CASSVSSGGTYEQYF.

The CDR3 region has the DNA TGTGCCAGCAGCTTCCTACAGTGGGGCTACACCTTC. The encoded protein is CASSFLQWGYTF. J is TRBJ1-2 and V is TRBV5-6; D not certain. Trimming removed 2 bases from V and 8 bases from J, with 10 bases in between. CDR1 SGHDT and CDR2 YYEEEE come from the germline V gene. The CDR3 has 12 residues.

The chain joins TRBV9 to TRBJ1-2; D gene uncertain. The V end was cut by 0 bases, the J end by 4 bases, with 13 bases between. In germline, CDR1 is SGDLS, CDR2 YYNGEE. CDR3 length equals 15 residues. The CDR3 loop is CASSVEDRSVYGYTF. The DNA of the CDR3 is TGTGCCAGCAGCGTAGAGGATAGGAGCGTCTATGGCTACACCTTC.

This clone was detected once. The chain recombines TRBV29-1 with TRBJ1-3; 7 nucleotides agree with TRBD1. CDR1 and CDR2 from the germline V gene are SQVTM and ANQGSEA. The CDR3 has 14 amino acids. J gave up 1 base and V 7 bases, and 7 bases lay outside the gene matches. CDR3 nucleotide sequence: TGCAGCGCCCAAGGGGGCGATTCTGGAAACACCATATATTTT. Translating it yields CSAQGGDSGNTIYF.

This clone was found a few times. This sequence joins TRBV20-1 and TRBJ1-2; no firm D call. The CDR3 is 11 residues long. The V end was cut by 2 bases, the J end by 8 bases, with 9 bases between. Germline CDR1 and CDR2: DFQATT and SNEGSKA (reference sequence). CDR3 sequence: CSARSPGGYTF. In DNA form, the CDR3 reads TGCAGTGCTAGATCCCCGGGGGGCTACACCTTC.

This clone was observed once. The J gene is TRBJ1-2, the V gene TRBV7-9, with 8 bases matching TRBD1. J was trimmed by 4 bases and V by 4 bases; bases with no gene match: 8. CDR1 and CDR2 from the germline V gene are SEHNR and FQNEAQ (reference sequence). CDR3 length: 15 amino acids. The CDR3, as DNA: TGTGCCAGCAGCTCGACAGGGGACCCTACCTATGGCTACACCTTC. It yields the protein CASSSTGDPTYGYTF.

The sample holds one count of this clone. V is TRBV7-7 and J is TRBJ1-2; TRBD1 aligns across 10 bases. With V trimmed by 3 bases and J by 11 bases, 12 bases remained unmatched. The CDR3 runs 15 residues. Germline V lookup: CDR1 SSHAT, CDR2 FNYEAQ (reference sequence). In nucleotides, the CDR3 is TGTGCCAGCAGCTTCAACCTACGGGACAGGGGACTTTACACCTTC. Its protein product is CASSFNLRDRGLYTF.

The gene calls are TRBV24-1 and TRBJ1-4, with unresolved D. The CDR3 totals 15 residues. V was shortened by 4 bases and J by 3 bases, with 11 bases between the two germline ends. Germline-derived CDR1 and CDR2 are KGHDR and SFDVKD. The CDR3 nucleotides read TGTGCCACCAGTGAGCGGGGAGGTCCTAATGAAAAACTGTTTTTT. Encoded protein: CATSERGGPNEKLFF.

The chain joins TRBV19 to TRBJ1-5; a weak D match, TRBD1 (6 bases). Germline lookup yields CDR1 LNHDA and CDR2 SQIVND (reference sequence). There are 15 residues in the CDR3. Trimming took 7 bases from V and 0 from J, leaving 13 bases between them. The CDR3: CASIHQGSSNQPQHF. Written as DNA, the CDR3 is TGTGCCAGTATCCATCAGGGGAGTAGCAATCAGCCCCAGCATTTT.

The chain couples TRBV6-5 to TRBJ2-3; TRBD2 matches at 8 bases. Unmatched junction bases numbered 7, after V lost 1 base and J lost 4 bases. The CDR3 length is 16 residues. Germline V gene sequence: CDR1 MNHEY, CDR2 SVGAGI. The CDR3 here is CASSYWAGGRADTQYF. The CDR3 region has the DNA TGTGCCAGCAGTTACTGGGCGGGGGGCCGAGCAGATACGCAGTATTTT.

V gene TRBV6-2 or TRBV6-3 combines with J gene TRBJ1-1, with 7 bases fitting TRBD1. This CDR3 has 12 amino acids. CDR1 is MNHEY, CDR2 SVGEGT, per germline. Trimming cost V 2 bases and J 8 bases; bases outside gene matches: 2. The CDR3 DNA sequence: TGTGCCAGCAGTTACGAGGACAGGGAAGCTTTCTTT. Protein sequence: CASSYEDREAFF.

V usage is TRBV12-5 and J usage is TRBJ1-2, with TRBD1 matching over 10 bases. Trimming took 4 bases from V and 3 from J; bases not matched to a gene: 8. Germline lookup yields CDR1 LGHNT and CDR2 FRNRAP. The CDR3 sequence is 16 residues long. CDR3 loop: CASGSRPGTGDYGYTF. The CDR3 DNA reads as TGTGCTAGTGGTTCCCGACCAGGGACAGGGGACTATGGCTACACCTTC.